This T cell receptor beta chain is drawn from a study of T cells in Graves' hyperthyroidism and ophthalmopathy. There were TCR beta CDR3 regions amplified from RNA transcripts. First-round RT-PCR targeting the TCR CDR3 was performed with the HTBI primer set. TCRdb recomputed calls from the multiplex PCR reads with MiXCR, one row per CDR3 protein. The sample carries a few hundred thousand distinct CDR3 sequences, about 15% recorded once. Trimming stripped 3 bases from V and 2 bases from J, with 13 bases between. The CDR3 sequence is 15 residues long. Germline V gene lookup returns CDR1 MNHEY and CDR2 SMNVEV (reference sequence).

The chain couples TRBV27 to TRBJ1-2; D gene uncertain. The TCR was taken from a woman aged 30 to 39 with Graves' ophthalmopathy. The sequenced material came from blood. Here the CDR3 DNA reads TGTGCCAGCAGTTTTGTAGGCACCCTAAACTATGGCTACACCTTC. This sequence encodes CASSFVGTLNYGYTF.